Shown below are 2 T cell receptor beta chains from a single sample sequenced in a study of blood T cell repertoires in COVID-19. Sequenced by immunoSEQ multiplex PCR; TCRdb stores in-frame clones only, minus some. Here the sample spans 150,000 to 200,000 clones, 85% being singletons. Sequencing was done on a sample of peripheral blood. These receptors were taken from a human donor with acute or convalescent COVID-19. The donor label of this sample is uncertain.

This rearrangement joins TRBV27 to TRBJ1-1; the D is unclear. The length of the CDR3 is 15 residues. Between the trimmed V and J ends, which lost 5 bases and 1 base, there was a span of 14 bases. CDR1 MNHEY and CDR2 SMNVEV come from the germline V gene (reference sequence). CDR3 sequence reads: CASSRNTASNTEAFF. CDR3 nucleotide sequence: TGTGCCAGCAGTCGGAATACAGCTTCGAACACTGAAGCTTTCTTT.

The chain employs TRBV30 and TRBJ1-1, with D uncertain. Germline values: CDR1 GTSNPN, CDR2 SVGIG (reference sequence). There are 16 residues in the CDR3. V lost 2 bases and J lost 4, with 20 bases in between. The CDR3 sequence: CAWSFVRPTSGTEAFF. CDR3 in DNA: TGTGCCTGGAGTTTTGTGAGACCAACGTCGGGCACTGAAGCTTTCTTT.